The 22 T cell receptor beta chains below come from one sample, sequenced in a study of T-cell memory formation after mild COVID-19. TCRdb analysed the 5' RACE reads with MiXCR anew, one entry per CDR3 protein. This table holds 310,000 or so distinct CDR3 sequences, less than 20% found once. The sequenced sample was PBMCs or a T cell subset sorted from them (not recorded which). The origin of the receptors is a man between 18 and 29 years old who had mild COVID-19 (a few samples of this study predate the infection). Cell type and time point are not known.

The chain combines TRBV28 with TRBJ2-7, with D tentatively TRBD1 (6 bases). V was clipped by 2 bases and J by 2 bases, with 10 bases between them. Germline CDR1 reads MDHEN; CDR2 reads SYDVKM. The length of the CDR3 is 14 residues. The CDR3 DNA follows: TGTGCCAGCAGTTTAACAGGGACGGCCTACGAGCAGTACGTC. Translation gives CASSLTGTAYEQYV.

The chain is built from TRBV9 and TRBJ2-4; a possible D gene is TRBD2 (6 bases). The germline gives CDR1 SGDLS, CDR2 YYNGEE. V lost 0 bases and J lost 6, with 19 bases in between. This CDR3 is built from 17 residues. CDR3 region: CASSVGYSGDQTNIQYF. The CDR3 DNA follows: TGTGCCAGCAGCGTAGGTTATTCGGGGGATCAGACAAACATTCAGTACTTC.

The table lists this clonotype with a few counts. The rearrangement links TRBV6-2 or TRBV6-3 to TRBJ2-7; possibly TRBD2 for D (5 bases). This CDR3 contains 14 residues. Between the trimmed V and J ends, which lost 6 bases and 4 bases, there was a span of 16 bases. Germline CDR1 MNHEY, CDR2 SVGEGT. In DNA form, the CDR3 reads TGTGCCAGCAGCCTATCCGGACGGAGGTACGAGCAGTACGTC. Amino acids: CASSLSGRRYEQYV.

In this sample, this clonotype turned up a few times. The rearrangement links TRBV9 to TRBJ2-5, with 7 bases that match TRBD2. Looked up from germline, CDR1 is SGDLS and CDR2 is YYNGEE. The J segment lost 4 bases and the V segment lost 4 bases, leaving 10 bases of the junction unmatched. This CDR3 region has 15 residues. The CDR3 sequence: CASSLGLVRGETQYF. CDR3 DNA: TGTGCCAGCAGCTTAGGACTAGTGAGGGGAGAGACCCAGTACTTC.

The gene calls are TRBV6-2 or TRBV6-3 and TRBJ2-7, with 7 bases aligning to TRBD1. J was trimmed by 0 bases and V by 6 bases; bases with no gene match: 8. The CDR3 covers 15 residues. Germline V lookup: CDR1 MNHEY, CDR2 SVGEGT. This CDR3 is CASRNAGTASYEQYV. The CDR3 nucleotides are TGTGCCAGCAGGAACGCCGGGACAGCCTCCTACGAGCAGTACGTC.

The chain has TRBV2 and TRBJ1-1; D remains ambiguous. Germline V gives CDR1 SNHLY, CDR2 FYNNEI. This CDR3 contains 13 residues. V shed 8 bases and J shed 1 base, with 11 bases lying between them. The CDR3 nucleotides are TGTGCCAGCCTAGCTATCCCGAACACTGAAGCTTTCTTT. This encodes CASLAIPNTEAFF. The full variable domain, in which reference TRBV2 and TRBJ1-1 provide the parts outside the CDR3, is EPEVTQTPSHQVTQMGQEVILRCVPISNHLYFYWYRQILGQKVEFLVSFYNNEISEKSEIFDDQFSVERPDGSNFTLKIRSTKLEDSAMYFCASLAIPNTEAFFGQGTRLTVV.

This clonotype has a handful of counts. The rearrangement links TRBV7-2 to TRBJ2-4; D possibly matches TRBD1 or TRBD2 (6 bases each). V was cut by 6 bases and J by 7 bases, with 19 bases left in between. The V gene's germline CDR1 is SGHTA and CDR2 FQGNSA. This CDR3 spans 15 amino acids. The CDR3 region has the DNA TGTGCCAGCAGTCAAGTGGGGGGCCGTTCTAACATTCAGTACTTC. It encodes CASSQVGGRSNIQYF.

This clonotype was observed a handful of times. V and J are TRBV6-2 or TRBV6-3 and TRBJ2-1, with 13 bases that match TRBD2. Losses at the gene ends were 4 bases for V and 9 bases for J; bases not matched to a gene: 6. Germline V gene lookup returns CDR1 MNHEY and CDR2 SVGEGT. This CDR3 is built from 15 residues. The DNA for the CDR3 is TGTGCCAGCAGTTCACTAGCGGGGGGGCAGGGTGAGCAGTTCTTC. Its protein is CASSSLAGGQGEQFF.

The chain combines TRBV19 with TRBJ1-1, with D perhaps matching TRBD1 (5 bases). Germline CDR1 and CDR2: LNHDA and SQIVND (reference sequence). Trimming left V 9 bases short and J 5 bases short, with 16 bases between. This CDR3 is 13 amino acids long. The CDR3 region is CASHYGGRTEAFF. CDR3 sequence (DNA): TGTGCCAGCCACTACGGGGGAAGGACTGAAGCTTTCTTT.

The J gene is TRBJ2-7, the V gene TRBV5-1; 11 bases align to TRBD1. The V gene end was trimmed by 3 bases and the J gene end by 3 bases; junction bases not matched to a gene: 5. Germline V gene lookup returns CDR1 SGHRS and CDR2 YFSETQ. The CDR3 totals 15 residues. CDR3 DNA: TGCGCCAGCAGCTGTCGGGACAGGGGGATCTACGAGCAGTACGTC. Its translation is CASSCRDRGIYEQYV.

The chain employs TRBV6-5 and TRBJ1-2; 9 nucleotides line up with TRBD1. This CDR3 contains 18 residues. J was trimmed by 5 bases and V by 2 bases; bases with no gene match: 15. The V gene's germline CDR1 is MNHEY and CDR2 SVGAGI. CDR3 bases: TGTGCCAGCAGTTACAGAGGGACAGGGAGGAGGGGCCATTATGGCTACACCTTC. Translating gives CASSYRGTGRRGHYGYTF.

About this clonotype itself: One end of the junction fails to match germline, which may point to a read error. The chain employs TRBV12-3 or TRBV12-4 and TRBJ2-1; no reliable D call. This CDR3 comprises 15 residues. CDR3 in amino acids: CASTLLPERGNEQFF. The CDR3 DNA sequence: TGTGCCAGCACTTTATTGCCCGAAAGAGGTAATGAGCAGTTCTTC.

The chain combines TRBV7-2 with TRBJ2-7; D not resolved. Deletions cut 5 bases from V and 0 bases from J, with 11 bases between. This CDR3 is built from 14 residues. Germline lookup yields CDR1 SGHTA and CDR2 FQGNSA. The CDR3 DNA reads TGTGCCAGCAGCCCGGCAGGAAGCTCCTACGAGCAGTACTTC. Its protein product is CASSPAGSSYEQYF.

The chain's CDR3 is CASSPPVRVTPYNEQFF. For the CDR3, the DNA is TGTGCCAGCAGCCCCCCGGTGCGAGTCACTCCCTACAATGAGCAGTTCTTC. This chain connects TRBV7-2 to TRBJ2-1; D is ambiguous. Germline V gene data show CDR1 as SGHTA and CDR2 as FQGNSA. The CDR3 sequence is 17 residues long. Trimming shortened V by 5 bases and J by 2 bases, and 19 bases separated the two germline ends. Variable domain in full (rest from reference TRBV7-2 and TRBJ2-1): GAGVSQSPSNKVTEKGKDVELRCDPISGHTALYWYRQSLGQGLEFLIYFQGNSAPDKSGLPSDRFSAERTGGSVSTLTIQRTQQEDSAVYLCASSPPVRVTPYNEQFFGPGTRLTVL.

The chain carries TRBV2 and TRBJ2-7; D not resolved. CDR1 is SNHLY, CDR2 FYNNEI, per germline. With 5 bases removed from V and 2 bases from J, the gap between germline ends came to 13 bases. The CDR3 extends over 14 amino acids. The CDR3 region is CASSFPQHPYEQYF. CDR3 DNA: TGTGCCAGCAGTTTCCCTCAACACCCCTACGAGCAGTACTTC.

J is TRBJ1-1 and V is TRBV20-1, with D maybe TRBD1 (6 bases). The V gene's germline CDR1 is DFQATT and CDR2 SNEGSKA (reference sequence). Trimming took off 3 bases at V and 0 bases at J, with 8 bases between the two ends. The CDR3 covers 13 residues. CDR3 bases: TGCAGTGCTAGTCGGGACATGAACACTGAAGCTTTCTTT. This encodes CSASRDMNTEAFF.

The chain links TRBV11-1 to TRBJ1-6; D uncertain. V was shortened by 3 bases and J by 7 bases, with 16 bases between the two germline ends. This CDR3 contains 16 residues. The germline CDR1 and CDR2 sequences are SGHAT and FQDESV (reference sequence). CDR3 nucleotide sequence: TGTGCCAGCAGCTTCCCGCCAGGCAGGAGCAATTCACCCCTCCACTTT. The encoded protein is CASSFPPGRSNSPLHF.

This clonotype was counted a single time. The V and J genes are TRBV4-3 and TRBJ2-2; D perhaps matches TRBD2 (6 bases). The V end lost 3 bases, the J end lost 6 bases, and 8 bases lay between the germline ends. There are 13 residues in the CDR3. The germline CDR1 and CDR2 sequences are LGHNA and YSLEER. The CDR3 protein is CASSQWGAGELFF. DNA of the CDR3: TGCGCCAGCAGCCAGTGGGGGGCCGGGGAGCTGTTTTTT.

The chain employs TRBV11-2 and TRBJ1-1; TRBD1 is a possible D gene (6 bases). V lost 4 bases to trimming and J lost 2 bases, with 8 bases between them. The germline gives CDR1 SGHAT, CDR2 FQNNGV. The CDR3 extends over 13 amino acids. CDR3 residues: CASSSDSNTEAFF. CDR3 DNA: TGTGCCAGCAGCTCGGACAGTAACACTGAAGCTTTCTTT.

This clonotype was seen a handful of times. CDR3 DNA sequence: TGTGCCACCAGCAGAGATCCCGGGACAGGGCGCGCAGATACGCAGTATTTT. Amino acids: CATSRDPGTGRADTQYF. The chain links TRBV15 to TRBJ2-3, with 9 bases lining up with TRBD1. V lost 0 bases and J lost 4; bases outside the gene matches: 8. This CDR3 is built from 17 residues. CDR1 and CDR2 from the germline V gene are LNHNV and YYDKDF (reference sequence).

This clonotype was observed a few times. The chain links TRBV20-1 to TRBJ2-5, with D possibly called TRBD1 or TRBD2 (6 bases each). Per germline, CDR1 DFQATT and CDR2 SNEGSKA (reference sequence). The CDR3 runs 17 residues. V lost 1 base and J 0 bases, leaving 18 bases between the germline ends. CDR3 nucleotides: TGCAGTGCTAGAGTCACTTGGGGGCGGGGTAACCAAGAGACCCAGTACTTC. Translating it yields CSARVTWGRGNQETQYF.

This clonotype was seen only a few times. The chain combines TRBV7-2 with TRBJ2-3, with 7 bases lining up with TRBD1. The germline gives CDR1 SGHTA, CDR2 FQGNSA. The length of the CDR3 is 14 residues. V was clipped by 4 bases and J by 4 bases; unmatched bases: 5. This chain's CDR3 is CASSYEQGSDTQYF. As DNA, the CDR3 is TGTGCCAGCAGCTACGAACAGGGGTCAGATACGCAGTATTTT.